Following are 19 T cell receptor beta chains from one sample sequenced in a study of T cells in Graves' hyperthyroidism and ophthalmopathy. RNA transcripts yielded amplified TCR beta CDR3 regions. The HTBI primer set drove a first-round RT-PCR of the TCR CDR3. Each CDR3 protein gets one entry after TCRdb re-called the multiplex PCR reads with MiXCR. The profile shows hundreds of thousands of distinct CDR3 sequences, around a sixth of them singletons. Input material: blood. The receptors were sampled from a woman aged 45-65 years with Graves' hyperthyroidism that later progressed to Graves' ophthalmopathy.

This sequence joins TRBV9 and TRBJ2-1; the match to TRBD2 covers 8 bases. The length of the CDR3 is 15 residues. The germline V gene has CDR1 SGDLS and CDR2 YYNGEE. V lost 0 bases and J lost 6; bases outside the gene matches: 5. This CDR3 reads CASSVATSEGNEQFF. The DNA for the CDR3 is TGTGCCAGCAGCGTAGCGACTAGCGAGGGCAATGAGCAGTTCTTC.

The chain is built from TRBV25-1 and TRBJ2-7; 7 bases are shared with TRBD2. Germline V gene sequence: CDR1 MGHDK, CDR2 SYGVNS. The CDR3 runs to 16 residues. The V segment lost 1 base and the J segment 7 bases; nucleotides outside the gene matches: 13. CDR3 loop: CASSESRAGTTREQYF. The CDR3, as DNA: TGTGCCAGCAGTGAATCTCGAGCCGGGACTACGAGGGAGCAGTACTTC.

The chain carries TRBV12-3 or TRBV12-4 and TRBJ2-2; a possible D gene is TRBD2 (5 bases). CDR3 size: 13 residues. Trimming cost V 8 bases and J 7 bases, with 14 bases left between them. In DNA form, the CDR3 reads TGTGCCAGCCTTCGGGTGAGGGTCGGGGAGCTGTTTTTT. Translating gives CASLRVRVGELFF.

This clonotype was detected ten times or more. V and J are TRBV29-1 and TRBJ2-3; D unclear. Trimming left V 5 bases short and J 0 bases short, with 12 bases between. Germline-derived CDR1 and CDR2 are SQVTM and ANQGSEA. This CDR3 spans 14 amino acids. CDR3 coding DNA: TGCAGCGTTCTGGACCAGGCTAGCACAGATACGCAGTATTTT. Translated, it gives CSVLDQASTDTQYF.

The chain carries TRBV11-3 and TRBJ1-3, with D perhaps TRBD1 (6 bases). CDR3 length: 14 amino acids. V dropped 5 bases and J dropped 2 bases, with 10 bases sitting between them. From germline, CDR1 is SGHNT and CDR2 YENEEA. CDR3 loop: CASSQGQAGNTIYF. For the CDR3, the DNA is TGTGCCAGCAGCCAGGGACAAGCTGGAAACACCATATATTTT.

This clonotype has only a few counts. This chain joins TRBV12-3 or TRBV12-4 and TRBJ1-1; the match to TRBD1 covers 10 bases. V lost 5 bases to trimming and J lost 7 bases; unmatched junction nucleotides: 10. CDR3 length: 15 residues. This CDR3 reads CASSKEGQGYDEAFF. In DNA form, the CDR3 reads TGTGCCAGCAGTAAAGAGGGACAGGGGTACGATGAAGCTTTCTTT.

The V call is TRBV5-8, the J call TRBJ2-7; D not certain. Between the trimmed V and J ends, which lost 5 bases and 2 bases, there was a span of 8 bases. CDR1 is SGHTS and CDR2 is YDEGEE in the germline V gene. The CDR3 loop spans 12 amino acids. The chain's CDR3 is CASRLRPYEQYF. The CDR3 DNA reads as TGTGCCAGCAGGCTTCGGCCCTACGAGCAGTACTTC.

Only a few counts were recorded for this clonotype. The CDR3 loop reads CASSQDGDRVVSGYTF. The CDR3 DNA reads TGCGCCAGCAGCCAAGATGGAGACAGGGTGGTCTCTGGCTACACCTTC. This chain connects TRBV4-1 to TRBJ1-2, with 7 bases fitting TRBD1. The V segment lost 0 bases and the J segment 7 bases; nucleotides outside the gene matches: 11. Germline V gene lookup returns CDR1 MGHRA and CDR2 YSYEKL. This CDR3 is 16 amino acids long.

The table lists this clonotype with a few counts. The CDR3 reads CASSFSGTGNQPQHF. The CDR3 nucleotides are TGTGCCAGCAGTTTTTCCGGGACAGGGAATCAGCCCCAGCATTTT. The gene calls are TRBV12-3 or TRBV12-4 and TRBJ1-5; 9 bases align to TRBD1. The CDR3 runs to 15 residues. With V trimmed by 3 bases and J by 4 bases, 4 bases remained unmatched.

This clonotype showed up just a few times. At one end the junction does not follow the germline gene, possibly because of a read error. Here the CDR3 DNA reads TGTGCCAGCAGCTTCCCCCCCCAAGGGGAACTGTTTTTT. It specifies CASSFPPQGELFF. The chain recombines TRBV5-6 with TRBJ2-2, with D possibly matching TRBD1 (5 bases). The CDR3 is 13 amino acids. CDR1 and CDR2 (germline): SGHDT, YYEEEE.

The rearrangement uses TRBV6-2 or TRBV6-3 and TRBJ1-1; 9 nucleotides agree with TRBD1. V lost 6 bases to trimming and J lost 4 bases; unmatched junction nucleotides: 9. CDR1 and CDR2 from the germline V gene are MNHEY and SVGEGT. The CDR3 is made up of 15 amino acids. For the CDR3, the DNA is TGTGCCAGCAGACGGACAGGGGACGGGGGCACTGAAGCTTTCTTT. Its protein product is CASRRTGDGGTEAFF.

The rearrangement uses TRBV14 and TRBJ2-4; D assignment may be TRBD1 or TRBD2 (5 bases each). The germline V gene encodes CDR1 SGHDN and CDR2 FVKESK. Trimming cost V 1 base and J 4 bases, with 11 bases left between them. This CDR3 is built from 15 residues. CDR3 DNA: TGTGCCAGCAGCCAAGTTCTGGGGGTTAAAAACATTCAGTACTTC. This encodes CASSQVLGVKNIQYF.

A few counts support this clonotype. V gene TRBV19 combines with J gene TRBJ2-5, with D perhaps matching TRBD1 (6 bases). The germline CDR1 and CDR2 sequences are LNHDA and SQIVND (reference sequence). The CDR3 loop spans 14 amino acids. Trimming shortened V by 3 bases and J by 2 bases, and 10 bases separated the two germline ends. CDR3 region: CASSIRTDQETQYF. Here the CDR3 DNA reads TGTGCCAGTAGTATCAGGACAGATCAAGAGACCCAGTACTTC.

This clonotype appeared many times. The chain employs TRBV6-1 and TRBJ1-2; TRBD1 aligns across 8 bases. CDR3 size: 13 residues. With 10 bases clipped from V and 4 bases from J, the junction kept 8 bases outside the gene matches. From germline, CDR1 is MNHNS and CDR2 SASEGT. This CDR3 reads CATDRGGSYGYTF. In nucleotides, the CDR3 is TGTGCCACTGACAGGGGTGGAAGCTATGGCTACACCTTC.

This clonotype appeared many times. J is TRBJ1-2 and V is TRBV24-1; no reliable D call. Germline V gene sequence: CDR1 KGHDR, CDR2 SFDVKD. This CDR3 has 12 amino acids. Trimming left V 9 bases short and J 6 bases short, with 13 bases between. The CDR3 bases are TGTGCCACCCCCCGAGAGGGAAATGGCTACACCTTC. This translates into CATPREGNGYTF.

This clonotype came up many times. The rearrangement links TRBV30 to TRBJ1-3; 8 bases are shared with TRBD1. The CDR3 sequence is 16 residues long. With 7 bases clipped from V and 0 bases from J, the junction kept 11 bases outside the gene matches. The germline V gene has CDR1 GTSNPN and CDR2 SVGIG (reference sequence). The DNA for the CDR3 is TGTGCCTATCGGTCGGGACAGGTCTTCTCTGGAAACACCATATATTTT. This encodes CAYRSGQVFSGNTIYF.

The chain recombines TRBV7-8 with TRBJ2-1; 7 bases are shared with TRBD2. This CDR3 comprises 17 residues. Germline lookup yields CDR1 SGHVS and CDR2 FQNEAQ. Unmatched junction bases numbered 14, after V lost 5 bases and J lost 4 bases. The CDR3 region has the DNA TGTGCCAGCAGCGAACGAGAAGGACTAGGGTGGTACAATGAGCAGTTCTTC. Amino acids: CASSEREGLGWYNEQFF.

The chain is built from TRBV30 and TRBJ1-5; D call uncertain. The CDR3 is made up of 14 amino acids. V gave up 0 bases and J gave up 7 bases, with 13 bases separating them. In germline, CDR1 is GTSNPN, CDR2 SVGIG (reference sequence). The CDR3 loop is CAWSVLGRKQPQHF. CDR3 nucleotides: TGTGCCTGGAGTGTTCTGGGGAGAAAGCAGCCCCAGCATTTT. The variable domain in full, with the rest retrieved from reference TRBV30 and TRBJ1-5, is SQTIHQWPATLVQPVGSPLSLECTVEGTSNPNLYWYRQAAGRGLQLLFYSVGIGQISSEVPQNLSASRPQDRQFILSSKKLLLSDSGFYLCAWSVLGRKQPQHFGDGTRLSIL.

By sample share, this clonotype is medium-sized. The chain has TRBV9 and TRBJ1-1; D is possibly TRBD1 (5 bases). V lost 4 bases to trimming and J lost 5 bases, with 12 bases between them. The CDR3 runs to 13 residues. Germline V gene data show CDR1 as SGDLS and CDR2 as YYNGEE. CDR3 protein: CASSFGGWTEAFF. For the CDR3, the DNA is TGTGCCAGCAGCTTTGGGGGTTGGACTGAAGCTTTCTTT.